This TCR beta chain was identified during a study of technical replicates of blood from a handful of donors. Method: immunoSEQ multiplex PCR; TCRdb's copy keeps in-frame clones and lacks some. This table holds 84,000 or so clones, 93% found once. In the case of this clone: The sample has other DNA sequences that encode this CDR3 too.

The ends were cut back, 1 base at V and 1 base at J, with 10 bases in the middle. CDR3 length: 15 amino acids. CDR1 LNHDA and CDR2 SQIVND come from the germline V gene (reference sequence). Sequenced material: T cells isolated from PBMCs. This clonotype originated in a human donor in good health. The gene calls are TRBV19 and TRBJ1-1, with unresolved D. The CDR3 loop reads CASSIAAGPNTEAFF. Written as DNA, the CDR3 is TGTGCCAGTAGTATAGCGGCGGGCCCGAACACTGAAGCTTTCTTT.